The entry below describes one T cell receptor beta chain. The antigen this receptor binds is unknown. No much larger clonotype is one base removed from it; base qualities were not supplied. This record comes from a study of T-cell reconstitution after alpha-beta-depleted transplantation in children listed by TCRdb under 2016. Broadly, across the study: T-cell immune reconstitution after TCRalphabeta/CD19-depleted allogeneic hematopoietic cell transplantation in children was quantitatively tracked in the study by means of TCR repertoire profiling.

The sample's treatment or condition label is to be understood as: allogeneic hematopoietic cell transplantation with graft depleted of TCRalphabeta T cells and CD19 B cells. The transplant recipients were children given TCRalphabeta/CD19-depleted allogeneic hematopoietic cell grafts. The CDR3 holds 14 amino acids from the cysteine to the phenylalanine. Of all the DNA, just the CDR3 is kept, 42 bases in frame from base 1. The germline ends are 12 bases apart after V is trimmed by 6 bases and J by 0 bases. The germline V gene (reference sequence) sets CDR1 to DFQATT and CDR2 to SNEGSKA. General study outcomes and caveats: The apparently early alphabetaT-cell count recovery about two months after transplant was reportedly dependent on only several hundred rapidly expanded clones derived from non-depleted graft cells. Over subsequent months, a decline in hyperexpanded clone frequencies was noted, and after one year, T-cell counts and TCRbeta diversity were mostly ascribed to newly produced T cells. The high TCRbeta diversity at day 60 in some patients was ascribed to recipient T cells and intrathymic progenitors that had survived conditioning.

Libraries were built with PCR. The sequencing machine was an Illumina HiSeq 2500. To normalize quantification of the TCRbeta repertoire, the TCR libraries were built with molecular barcoding that relied on unique molecular identifiers. The public sequencing data were trimmed at Q25 with fastp and processed into clonotypes with MiXCR by TCRdb, which kept only in-frame beta chains. Rows matching on CDR3 protein sequence are summarized as one entry with the most common DNA and genes. This sample has 550,000 to 600,000 distinct CDR3 sequences in its table, and roughly 23% of those were observed once. Clones ranked in the top ten supply around 14% of the sample.

The receptor was derived from a boy in the first two years of life who had a stem cell transplant for acute myeloid leukemia, so the T cells may come from the graft donor. The sequencing here drew on PBMCs, mostly from graft donor cells, taken 360 days after TCRalphabeta/CD19-depleted stem cell transplant. Rearrangement joined TRBV20-1 to TRBJ2-1; TRBD1 could be the D gene, as 5 bases match. The CDR3 amino acid sequence is: CSAEAGNSYNEQFF. The sequenced DNA is TGCAGTGCAGAAGCAGGGAACTCCTACAATGAGCAGTTCTTC.